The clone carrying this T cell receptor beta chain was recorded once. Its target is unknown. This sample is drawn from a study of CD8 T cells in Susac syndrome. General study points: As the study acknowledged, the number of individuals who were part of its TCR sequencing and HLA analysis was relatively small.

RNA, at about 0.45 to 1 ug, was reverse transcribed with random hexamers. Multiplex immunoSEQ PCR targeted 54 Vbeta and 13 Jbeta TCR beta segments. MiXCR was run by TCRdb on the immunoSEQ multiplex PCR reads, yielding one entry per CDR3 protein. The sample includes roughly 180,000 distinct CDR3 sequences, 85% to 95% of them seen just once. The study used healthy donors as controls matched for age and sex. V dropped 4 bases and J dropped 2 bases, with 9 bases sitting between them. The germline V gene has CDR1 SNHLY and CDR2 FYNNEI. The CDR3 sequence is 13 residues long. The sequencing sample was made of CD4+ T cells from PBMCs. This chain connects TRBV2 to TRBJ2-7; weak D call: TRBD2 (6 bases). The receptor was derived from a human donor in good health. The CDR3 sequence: CASSAGLTYEQYF. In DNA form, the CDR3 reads TGTGCCAGCAGTGCTGGACTAACCTACGAGCAGTACTTC. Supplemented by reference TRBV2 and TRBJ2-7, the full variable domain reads EPEVTQTPSHQVTQMGQEVILRCVPISNHLYFYWYRQILGQKVEFLVSFYNNEISEKSEIFDDQFSVERPDGSNFTLKIRSTKLEDSAMYFCASSAGLTYEQYFGPGTRLTVT.